The clone carrying this T cell receptor (beta chain) was detected ten times or more. The antigen remains unidentified. In TCRdb, the multiplex PCR reads were re-called with MiXCR into one record per CDR3 protein. The sample holds approximately 190,000 distinct CDR3 sequences, 30% to 40% seen once. Breast cancer patients provided tissue from their axillary draining lymph nodes. This specimen belongs to a study of breast tumors, draining lymph nodes, adjacent tissues. The CDR3 runs to 16 residues. Germline loops: CDR1 SGHTA, CDR2 FQGTGA. With V trimmed by 2 bases and J by 1 base, 5 bases remained unmatched. Findings of the study overall: Luminal-like breast cancer showed significantly higher tumor–nontumor repertoire similarity than basal-like. Tumor repertoires ranked between lymph nodes and nontumor tissue in diversity, with V and J gene preferences.

This receptor was obtained from a female donor with breast cancer. Some clones in this sample may be carry-over from other donors' samples. The specimen sequenced was axillary lymph node tissue. This chain uses TRBV7-3 with TRBJ2-1; 7 nucleotides line up with TRBD1. CDR3: CASSLRDRGSYNEQFF. CDR3 coding DNA: TGTGCCAGCAGCTTACGGGACAGAGGATCCTACAATGAGCAGTTCTTC.